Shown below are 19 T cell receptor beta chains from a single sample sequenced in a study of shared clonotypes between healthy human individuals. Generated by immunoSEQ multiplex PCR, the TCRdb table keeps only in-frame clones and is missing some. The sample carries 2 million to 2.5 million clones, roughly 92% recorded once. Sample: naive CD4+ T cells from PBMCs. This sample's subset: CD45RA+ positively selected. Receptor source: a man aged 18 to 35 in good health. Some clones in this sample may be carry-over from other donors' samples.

For the CDR3, the DNA is TGTGCCAGCTCGCTCGGGGGGGGAGATGGCTACACCTTC. Its translation is CASSLGGGDGYTF. V gene TRBV18 combines with J gene TRBJ1-2, with D tentatively TRBD1 (5 bases). Trimming stripped 6 bases from V and 6 bases from J, with 14 bases between. The germline V gene encodes CDR1 KGHSH and CDR2 LQKENI. The length of the CDR3 is 13 residues.

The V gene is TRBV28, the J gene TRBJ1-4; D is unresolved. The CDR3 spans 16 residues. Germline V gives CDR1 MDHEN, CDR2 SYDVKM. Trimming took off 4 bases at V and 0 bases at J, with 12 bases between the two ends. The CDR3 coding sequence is TGTGCCAGCAGTTATCACCGGAGCCCAACTAATGAAAAACTGTTTTTT. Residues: CASSYHRSPTNEKLFF.

The CDR3 coding sequence is TGTGCCAGCAGCTTATTTCCAGGGGGCACAGATACGCAGTATTTT. This sequence encodes CASSLFPGGTDTQYF. The chain has TRBV7-3 and TRBJ2-3; tentatively, D is TRBD1 (6 bases). The V end was cut by 2 bases, the J end by 1 base, with 10 bases between. Germline assignment: CDR1 SGHTA and CDR2 FQGTGA. The CDR3 length is 15 residues.

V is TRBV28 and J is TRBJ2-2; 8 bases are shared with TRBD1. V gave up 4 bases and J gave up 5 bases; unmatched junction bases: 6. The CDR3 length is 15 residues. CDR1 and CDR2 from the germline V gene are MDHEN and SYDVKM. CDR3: CASSSPDRVTGELFF. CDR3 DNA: TGTGCCAGCAGTTCGCCGGACAGGGTAACCGGGGAGCTGTTTTTT.

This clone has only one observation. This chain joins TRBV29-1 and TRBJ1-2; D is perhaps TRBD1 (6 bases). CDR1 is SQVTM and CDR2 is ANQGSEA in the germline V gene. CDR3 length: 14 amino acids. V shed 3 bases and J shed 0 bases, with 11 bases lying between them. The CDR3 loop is CSVERGRTNYGYTF. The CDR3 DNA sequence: TGCAGCGTTGAGCGGGGGCGTACTAACTATGGCTACACCTTC.

CDR3 protein: CATSRPVTAGPEQYF. In DNA, the CDR3 is TGTGCCACCAGCAGGCCCGTAACCGCGGGGCCTGAGCAGTACTTC. The V gene is TRBV15, the J gene TRBJ2-7; perhaps TRBD2 as D (6 bases). Germline-derived CDR1 and CDR2 are LNHNV and YYDKDF (reference sequence). The CDR3 has 15 residues. The V end lost 3 bases, the J end lost 7 bases, and 19 bases lay between the germline ends.

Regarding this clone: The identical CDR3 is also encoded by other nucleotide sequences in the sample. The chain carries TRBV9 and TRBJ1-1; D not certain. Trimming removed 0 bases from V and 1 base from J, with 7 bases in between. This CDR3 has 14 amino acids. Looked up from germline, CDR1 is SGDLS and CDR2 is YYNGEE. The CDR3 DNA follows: TGTGCCAGCAGCGTAGCTATCGAGAACACTGAAGCTTTCTTT. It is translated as CASSVAIENTEAFF.

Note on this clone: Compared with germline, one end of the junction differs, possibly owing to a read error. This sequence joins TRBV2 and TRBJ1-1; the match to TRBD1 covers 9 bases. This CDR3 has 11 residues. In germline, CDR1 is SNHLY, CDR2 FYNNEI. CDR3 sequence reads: CARRTGDEAFF. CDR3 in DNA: TGTGCCCGCAGGACAGGGGATGAAGCTTTCTTT.

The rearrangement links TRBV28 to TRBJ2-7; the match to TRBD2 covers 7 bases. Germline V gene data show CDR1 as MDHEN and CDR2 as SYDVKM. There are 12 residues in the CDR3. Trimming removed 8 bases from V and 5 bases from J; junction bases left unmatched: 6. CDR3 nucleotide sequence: TGTGCCAGCCGAAGCGGGATCGACGAGCAGTACTTC. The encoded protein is CASRSGIDEQYF.

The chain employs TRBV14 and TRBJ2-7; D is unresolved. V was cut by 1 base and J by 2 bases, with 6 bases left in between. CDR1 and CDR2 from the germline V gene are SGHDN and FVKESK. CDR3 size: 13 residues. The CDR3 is CASSQVSTYEQYF. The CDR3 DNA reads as TGTGCCAGCAGCCAAGTCTCGACCTACGAGCAGTACTTC.

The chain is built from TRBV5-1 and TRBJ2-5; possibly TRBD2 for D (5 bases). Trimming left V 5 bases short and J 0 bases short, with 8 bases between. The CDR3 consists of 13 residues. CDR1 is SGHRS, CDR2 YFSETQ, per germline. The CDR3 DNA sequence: TGCGCCAGCAGGGTGAGGGACCAAGAGACCCAGTACTTC. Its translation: CASRVRDQETQYF.

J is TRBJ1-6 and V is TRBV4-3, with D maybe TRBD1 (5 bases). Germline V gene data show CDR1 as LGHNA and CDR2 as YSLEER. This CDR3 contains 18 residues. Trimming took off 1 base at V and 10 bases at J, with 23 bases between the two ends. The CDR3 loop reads CASSQGLPARAGMSPLHF. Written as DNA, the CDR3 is TGCGCCAGCAGCCAAGGGTTGCCCGCCAGGGCTGGAATGTCACCCCTCCACTTT.

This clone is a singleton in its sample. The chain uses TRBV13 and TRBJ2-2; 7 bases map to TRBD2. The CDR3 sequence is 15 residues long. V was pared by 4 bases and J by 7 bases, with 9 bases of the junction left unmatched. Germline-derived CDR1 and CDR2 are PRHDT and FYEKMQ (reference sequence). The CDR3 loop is CASSYRTSSIGELFF. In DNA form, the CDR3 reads TGTGCCAGCAGCTACCGGACTAGTTCTATCGGGGAGCTGTTTTTT.

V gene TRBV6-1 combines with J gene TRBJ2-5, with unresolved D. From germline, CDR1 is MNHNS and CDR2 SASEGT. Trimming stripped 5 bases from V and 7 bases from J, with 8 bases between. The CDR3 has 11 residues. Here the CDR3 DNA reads TGTGCCAGCAGTTACGCATCGACCCAGTACTTC. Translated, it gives CASSYASTQYF.

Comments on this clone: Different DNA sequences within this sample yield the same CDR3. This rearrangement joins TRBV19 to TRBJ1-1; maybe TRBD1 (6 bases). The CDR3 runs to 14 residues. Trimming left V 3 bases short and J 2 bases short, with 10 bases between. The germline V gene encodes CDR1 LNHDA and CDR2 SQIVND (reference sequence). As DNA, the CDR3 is TGTGCCAGTAGTATCAGGGGAGGAAACACTGAAGCTTTCTTT. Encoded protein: CASSIRGGNTEAFF.

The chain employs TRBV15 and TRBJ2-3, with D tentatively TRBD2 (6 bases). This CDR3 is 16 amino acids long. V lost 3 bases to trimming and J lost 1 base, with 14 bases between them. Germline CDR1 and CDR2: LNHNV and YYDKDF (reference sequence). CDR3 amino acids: CATSRMGGAGTDTQYF. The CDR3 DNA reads TGTGCCACCAGCAGGATGGGGGGTGCCGGCACAGATACGCAGTATTTT.

The CDR3 DNA is TGCGCCAGCAGCAACCCTAGCGGAGCTACCGGGGAGCTGTTTTTT. It is translated as CASSNPSGATGELFF. This rearrangement joins TRBV5-1 to TRBJ2-2, with 7 bases that match TRBD2. The CDR3 is made up of 15 amino acids. The germline V gene encodes CDR1 SGHRS and CDR2 YFSETQ. V lost 4 bases and J lost 5; bases outside the gene matches: 8.

DNA of the CDR3: TGTGCCATCAGTGCCTGGAGACTAGCGGGAGGGAACGAGCAGTACTTC. Residues: CAISAWRLAGGNEQYF. V gene TRBV10-3 combines with J gene TRBJ2-7, with 14 bases aligning to TRBD2. The J segment lost 5 bases and the V segment lost 4 bases, leaving 7 bases of the junction unmatched. Germline CDR1 is ENHRY and CDR2 is SYGVKD. The CDR3 loop spans 16 amino acids.

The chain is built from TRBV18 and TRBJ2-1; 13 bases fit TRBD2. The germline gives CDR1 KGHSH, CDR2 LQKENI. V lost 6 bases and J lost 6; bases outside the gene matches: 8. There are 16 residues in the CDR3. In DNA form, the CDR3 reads TGTGCCAGCTCTTTCGTCCGACTAGCGGGAGGCAATGAGCAGTTCTTC. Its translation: CASSFVRLAGGNEQFF.